Listed below are T cell receptor beta chains from one sample, sequenced in a study of regulatory T cells in long-lasting Graves disease. TCRdb called the multiplex PCR reads again in MiXCR, with one record for every CDR3 protein. The repertoire holds about 620,000 distinct CDR3 sequences, with under 20% as singletons. Another study also made use of these data, one on T cells in Graves' hyperthyroidism and ophthalmopathy.

The source was peripheral blood mononuclear cells (PBMCs), collected at new diagnosis, from a patient treated with antithyroid drugs. The receptors were gathered from a woman aged 25 to 45 with Graves disease. CDR3s include the opening cysteine and the closing phenylalanine or tryptophan. The order of the fields is J gene, D gene, V gene, clone size, CDR3 DNA, CDR3 protein. The D gene is left open where the match is weak. Not all rows give a size; the values are once, few, many and, for expanded clones, a class.

J: TRBJ2-2
D: .
V: TRBV20-1
size: many
DNA: TGCAGTGCTGGGACAATCGGGAACACCGGGGAGCTGTTTTTT
CDR3: CSAGTIGNTGELFF

J: TRBJ2-7
D: TRBD1
V: TRBV27
size: many
DNA: TGTGCCAGCACCCCAATGGGACAGCCCGAGCAGTACTTC
CDR3: CASTPMGQPEQYF

J: TRBJ1-1
D: .
V: TRBV7-9
size: many
DNA: TGTGCCAGCAGCGGGGGACCCGCCCTCACTGAAGCTTTCTTT
CDR3: CASSGGPALTEAFF

J: TRBJ1-1
D: .
V: TRBV30
size: many
DNA: TGTGCCTGGAGGCCGACCGTGAACACTGAAGCTTTCTTT
CDR3: CAWRPTVNTEAFF

J: TRBJ2-5
D: TRBD2
V: TRBV7-2
size: many
DNA: TGTGCCAGCAACTTTGGACTAGCGTCAGAGACCCAGTACTTC
CDR3: CASNFGLASETQYF

J: TRBJ1-4
D: .
V: TRBV20-1
size: .
DNA: TGCAGTGCTAGAGATAGACGGGGTACAAATGAAAAACTGTTTTTT
CDR3: CSARDRRGTNEKLFF

J: TRBJ1-1
D: .
V: TRBV25-1
size: .
DNA: TGTGCCAGCAAGGTAACCGTGGAGGGTGAAGCTTTCTTT
CDR3: CASKVTVEGEAFF

J: TRBJ1-1
D: .
V: TRBV18
size: .
DNA: TGTGCCAGCTCACCAAGGTCGGGGGGGGCTGAAGCTTTCTTT
CDR3: CASSPRSGGAEAFF

J: TRBJ2-3
D: .
V: TRBV12-3/TRBV12-4
size: many
DNA: TGTGCCAGCAATACCAGGGTGGGACTCTCGCGTGGTAAGGATACGCAGTATTTT
CDR3: CASNTRVGLSRGKDTQYF

J: TRBJ1-4
D: .
V: TRBV7-9
size: many
DNA: TGTGCCAGCAGCTTAGTCCTGGAAAAACTGTTTTTT
CDR3: CASSLVLEKLFF

J: TRBJ2-5
D: .
V: TRBV6-1
size: .
DNA: TGTGCCAGCTCGCCCGATAGCGCCCTCGGTCGAGAGACCCAGTACTTC
CDR3: CASSPDSALGRETQYF

J: TRBJ2-5
D: .
V: TRBV3-1
size: once
DNA: TGTGCCAGCAGCGTAGCGGACAGGTACCAAGAGACCCAGTACTTC
CDR3: CASSVADRYQETQYF

J: TRBJ1-2
D: .
V: TRBV28
size: .
DNA: TGTGCCAGCAGGCTACAGGGTAGGGGCTACACCTTC
CDR3: CASRLQGRGYTF

J: TRBJ1-2
D: TRBD1
V: TRBV30
size: few
DNA: TGTGCCTGGAGTTTCCGGGACAGGTCCTATGGCTACACCTTC
CDR3: CAWSFRDRSYGYTF

J: TRBJ1-2
D: .
V: TRBV6-1
size: many
DNA: TGTGCCAGCAGTGAAGAGACAGTTTCCTATGGCTACACCTTC
CDR3: CASSEETVSYGYTF

J: TRBJ2-5
D: .
V: TRBV7-2
size: .
DNA: TGTGCCAGCAGCTTATCTTTGACCCAAGAGACCCAGAACTTC
CDR3: CASSLSLTQETQNF

J: TRBJ2-2
D: .
V: TRBV7-7
size: many
DNA: TGTGCTAGCAGCTTAGGTCTGGCGAACACCGGGGAGCTGTTTTTT
CDR3: CASSLGLANTGELFF

J: TRBJ1-4
D: TRBD1
V: TRBV5-6
size: few
DNA: TGTGCCAGACAACCGGGACAGGTTGAAAATGAAAAACTGTTTTTT
CDR3: CARQPGQVENEKLFF

J: TRBJ2-1
D: .
V: TRBV15
size: few
DNA: TGTGCCACCAGCAGTACCCCAGGTGTCTACAATGAGCAGTTCTTC
CDR3: CATSSTPGVYNEQFF

J: TRBJ2-2
D: .
V: TRBV6-2/TRBV6-3
size: many
DNA: TGTGCCAGCAGTTACTCGCCTGTCCGGGAGCTGTTTTTT
CDR3: CASSYSPVRELFF

J: TRBJ2-7
D: .
V: TRBV20-1
size: .
DNA: TGCAGTGCTCGGACGACAGGTGCCGAGCAGTACTTC
CDR3: CSARTTGAEQYF

J: TRBJ2-2
D: .
V: TRBV11-2
size: many
DNA: TGTGCCAGCAGGTCAAGCAGGAACACCGGGGAGCTGTTTTTT
CDR3: CASRSSRNTGELFF

J: TRBJ2-7
D: TRBD1
V: TRBV5-4
size: few
DNA: TGTGCCAGCAGCTTGGGACAGGGACCCGAGCAGTACTTC
CDR3: CASSLGQGPEQYF

J: TRBJ1-6
D: .
V: TRBV27
size: few
DNA: TGTGCCAGCAGTTTAAAAATACAGCAGACACCCCTCCACTTT
CDR3: CASSLKIQQTPLHF

J: TRBJ2-3
D: TRBD2
V: TRBV28
size: few
DNA: TGTGCCAGCAGCTCTAGCGGGATAACAGATACGCAGTATTTT
CDR3: CASSSSGITDTQYF

J: TRBJ2-7
D: TRBD1
V: TRBV20-1
size: .
DNA: TGCAGTGCTGAGGGGCAGGGACAGCACGAGCAGTACTTC
CDR3: CSAEGQGQHEQYF

J: TRBJ1-6
D: TRBD1
V: TRBV2
size: many
DNA: TGTGCCAGCAGTTCCGGGACAGGGGGATTTAGTTCACCCCTCCACTTT
CDR3: CASSSGTGGFSSPLHF

J: TRBJ2-3
D: .
V: TRBV5-1
size: few
DNA: TGCGCCAGCAGCCGGGAAGGTTATCTCTATACAGATACGCAGTATTTT
CDR3: CASSREGYLYTDTQYF

J: TRBJ1-1
D: TRBD1
V: TRBV7-9
size: .
DNA: TGTGCCAGCAGCTTTGGGGACAGGCCGGGCGGCTCTGAAGCTTTCTTT
CDR3: CASSFGDRPGGSEAFF

J: TRBJ1-6
D: .
V: TRBV5-1
size: many
DNA: TGCGCCAGCAGCTTCGTGGGCGGTAATTCACCCCTCCACTTT
CDR3: CASSFVGGNSPLHF

J: TRBJ1-1
D: .
V: TRBV20-1
size: .
DNA: TGCAGTGCTAGAGATTTCCAGGGTCCCACTGAAGCTTTCTTT
CDR3: CSARDFQGPTEAFF

J: TRBJ1-6
D: .
V: TRBV30
size: many
DNA: TGTGCCTGGAGTTTGGGGGGTAATTCACCCCTCCACTTT
CDR3: CAWSLGGNSPLHF

J: TRBJ2-7
D: TRBD1
V: TRBV11-1
size: many
DNA: TGTGCCAGCAGCCCATCCCCAGGGGGTGGCGAGCAGTACTTC
CDR3: CASSPSPGGGEQYF

J: TRBJ2-3
D: TRBD2
V: TRBV11-2
size: many
DNA: TGTGCCAGCAGCTTAGGATCCGGGACTAGCTTGAGAAATACGCAGTATTTT
CDR3: CASSLGSGTSLRNTQYF

J: TRBJ1-4
D: .
V: TRBV30
size: few
DNA: TGTGCCTGGAATATCGGTCCTGCAACTAATGAAAAACTGTTTTTT
CDR3: CAWNIGPATNEKLFF

J: TRBJ2-5
D: TRBD1
V: TRBV4-1
size: few
DNA: TGCGCCAGCAGCCGGATCGGACAGGGGGAGGAGACCCAGTACTTC
CDR3: CASSRIGQGEETQYF

J: TRBJ1-5
D: .
V: TRBV11-2
size: .
DNA: TGTGCCAGCAGCTTAGAACTTGACTGGGGGGGACAGCCCCAGCATTTT
CDR3: CASSLELDWGGQPQHF

J: TRBJ2-7
D: .
V: TRBV12-3/TRBV12-4
size: .
DNA: TGTGCCAGCAATTTAAGGTTCTACGAGCAGTACTTC
CDR3: CASNLRFYEQYF

J: TRBJ1-1
D: .
V: TRBV30
size: many
DNA: TGTGCCTGGAGCCTTGCCGACGCGAACACTGAAGCTTTCTTT
CDR3: CAWSLADANTEAFF

J: TRBJ2-7
D: .
V: TRBV28
size: many
DNA: TGTGCCAGCAGTTTTATGGAGGGCGAGCAGTACTTC
CDR3: CASSFMEGEQYF

J: TRBJ2-7
D: .
V: TRBV6-2/TRBV6-3
size: .
DNA: TGTGCCAGCAGTTACTCGGGATACTCAAACGAGCAGTACTTC
CDR3: CASSYSGYSNEQYF

J: TRBJ1-5
D: .
V: TRBV7-2
size: many
DNA: TGTGCCAGCAGCTTAGGGCGGAACAATCAGCCCCAGCATTTT
CDR3: CASSLGRNNQPQHF